A single sample gave rise to the 28 T cell receptor beta chains below, sequenced in a study of regulatory T cells in long-lasting Graves disease. iRepertoire HTBI primers and Arm-PCR of CDR3 regions built TCR beta libraries. TCRdb re-analysed the multiplex PCR reads in MiXCR, keeping a single row per CDR3 protein. Seen here are hundreds of thousands of distinct CDR3 sequences, around 15% observed once, and the top ten hold around a quarter. This sample's time point: newly diagnosed GD, antithyroid drugs for less than 3 months. TCR sequences were obtained from RNA taken from PBMCs. This same sample was also taken into another study, of T cells in Graves' hyperthyroidism and ophthalmopathy.

The sample here was peripheral blood mononuclear cells (PBMCs), taken at new diagnosis, from a patient treated with antithyroid drugs. These receptors were obtained from a woman aged 35-65 years with Graves disease.

Many counts were recorded for this clonotype. The chain recombines TRBV2 with TRBJ2-7; the match to TRBD2 covers 10 bases. After removal of 6 bases from V and 3 bases from J, the junction contained 8 bases not matched to a gene. Germline V gene lookup returns CDR1 SNHLY and CDR2 FYNNEI. This CDR3 is 15 amino acids long. The CDR3 nucleotides read TGTGCCAGCAGGGCTCTAGCGGGGGTTCACTACGAGCAGTACTTC. Translated: CASRALAGVHYEQYF.

The chain carries TRBV19 and TRBJ1-2, with D uncertain. This CDR3 contains 15 residues. Deletions cut 1 base from V and 6 bases from J, with 15 bases between. CDR1 and CDR2 from the germline V gene are LNHDA and SQIVND (reference sequence). The CDR3 here is CASSIGGPTLHGYTF. The CDR3, as DNA: TGTGCCAGTAGTATAGGTGGACCTACCCTCCATGGCTACACCTTC. The whole variable domain, remainder taken from reference TRBV19 and TRBJ1-2, is DGGITQSPKYLFRKEGQNVTLSCEQNLNHDAMYWYRQDPGQGLRLIYYSQIVNDFQKGDIAEGYSVSREKKESFPLTVTSAQKNPTAFYLCASSIGGPTLHGYTFGSGTRLTVV.

The chain links TRBV19 to TRBJ1-5; D call uncertain. V was clipped by 2 bases and J by 1 base, with 9 bases between them. The CDR3 contains 15 residues. Germline V gives CDR1 LNHDA, CDR2 SQIVND (reference sequence). The CDR3 sequence is CASSILPYSNQPQHF. For the CDR3, the DNA is TGTGCCAGTAGTATACTGCCATACAGCAATCAGCCCCAGCATTTT.

This clonotype was detected ten times or more. The chain employs TRBV12-3 or TRBV12-4 and TRBJ2-2, with D possibly being TRBD1 (6 bases). Trimming shortened V by 4 bases and J by 2 bases, and 11 bases separated the two germline ends. The CDR3 covers 15 residues. In DNA, the CDR3 is TGTGCCAGCAGTTCTGACAGGTCTAACACCGGGGAGCTGTTTTTT. This translates into CASSSDRSNTGELFF.

This clonotype was counted many times. The chain links TRBV2 to TRBJ1-5, with 10 bases that match TRBD1. The germline V gene encodes CDR1 SNHLY and CDR2 FYNNEI. After removal of 9 bases from V and 5 bases from J, the junction contained 1 base not matched to a gene. The CDR3 has 12 amino acids. Written as DNA, the CDR3 is TGTGCCAGAGGGACAGGGGATCAGCCCCAGCATTTT. Translation gives CARGTGDQPQHF.

This chain connects TRBV7-9 to TRBJ2-3; D gene uncertain. CDR3 length: 12 residues. Between the trimmed V and J ends, which lost 1 base and 8 bases, there was a span of 7 bases. Germline CDR1 reads SEHNR; CDR2 reads FQNEAQ (reference sequence). DNA of the CDR3: TGTGCCAGCAGCTTAGACATGGGTACGCAGTATTTT. Protein: CASSLDMGTQYF.

This clonotype was counted ten times or more. The J gene is TRBJ2-1, the V gene TRBV6-1, with D perhaps matching TRBD1 (6 bases). The CDR3 sequence is 17 residues long. The germline V gene encodes CDR1 MNHNS and CDR2 SASEGT. The germline V and J ends were trimmed by 7 bases and 0 bases, with 19 bases remaining between them. The CDR3 loop reads CASTRSQGSASYNEQFF. Written as DNA, the CDR3 is TGTGCCAGCACAAGATCACAGGGATCCGCCTCCTACAATGAGCAGTTCTTC.

The sample holds a few counts of this clonotype. V and J are TRBV6-1 and TRBJ2-3; 13 bases are a match to TRBD2. The CDR3 runs 17 residues. Trimming removed 6 bases from V and 0 bases from J; junction bases left unmatched: 6. Germline V gives CDR1 MNHNS, CDR2 SASEGT. CDR3 residues: CASRRTSGGLSTDTQYF. The DNA for the CDR3 is TGTGCCAGCAGGCGGACTAGCGGGGGCCTTAGCACAGATACGCAGTATTTT.

The V and J genes are TRBV14 and TRBJ2-3, with D tentatively TRBD2 (5 bases). The CDR3 consists of 16 residues. Per the germline V gene, CDR1 is SGHDN and CDR2 is FVKESK. V was clipped by 4 bases and J by 0 bases, with 14 bases between them. As DNA, the CDR3 is TGTGCCAGCAGCCGCCGTAGCGATCCTAGCACAGATACGCAGTATTTT. Amino acids: CASSRRSDPSTDTQYF.

This clonotype was seen a handful of times. The gene calls are TRBV28 and TRBJ1-1; 8 positions match TRBD1. Trimming at V came to 5 bases and at J to 11 bases, leaving 7 bases not matched to a gene. From germline, CDR1 is MDHEN and CDR2 SYDVKM. The CDR3 spans 12 residues. CDR3 DNA: TGTGCCAGCAGTCTGACAGGGGCGGGGGCTTTCTTT. It specifies CASSLTGAGAFF.

In this sample, this clonotype turned up many times. The CDR3 loop is CASNSGTRDYLDSNQPQHF. CDR3 nucleotide sequence: TGTGCCAGCAACTCGGGGACACGAGACTACCTCGATAGCAATCAGCCCCAGCATTTT. The gene calls are TRBV28 and TRBJ1-5, with D perhaps TRBD1 (6 bases). The CDR3 covers 19 residues. In germline, CDR1 is MDHEN, CDR2 SYDVKM. V was pared by 7 bases and J by 0 bases, with 25 bases between. The full variable domain, in which reference TRBV28 and TRBJ1-5 provide the parts outside the CDR3, is DVKVTQSSRYLVKRTGEKVFLECVQDMDHENMFWYRQDPGLGLRLIYFSYDVKMKEKGDIPEGYSVSREKKERFSLILESASTNQTSMYLCASNSGTRDYLDSNQPQHFGDGTRLSIL.

This clonotype showed up just a few times. The chain couples TRBV6-1 to TRBJ1-5; no firm D call. The CDR3 has 13 amino acids. V gave up 5 bases and J gave up 3 bases, with 8 bases separating them. Germline V gene data show CDR1 as MNHNS and CDR2 as SASEGT. The DNA of the CDR3 is TGTGCCAGCAGTCGGGCTTCCAATCAGCCCCAGCATTTT. Protein sequence: CASSRASNQPQHF.

This clonotype has a handful of counts. The rearrangement links TRBV12-3 or TRBV12-4 to TRBJ1-4; the D gene is possibly TRBD1 (5 bases). Trimming removed 3 bases at V and 8 bases at J, with 13 bases between. The CDR3 has 14 amino acids. As DNA, the CDR3 is TGTGCCAGCAGTTTTTTGGAACGGGGGGAAAAACTGTTTTTT. Amino acid sequence: CASSFLERGEKLFF.

This clonotype has just one count. The chain combines TRBV28 with TRBJ1-2, with a possible D match to TRBD1 (6 bases). This CDR3 is built from 16 residues. Trimming pared 1 base from V and 4 bases from J, leaving 16 bases between. The germline CDR1 and CDR2 sequences are MDHEN and SYDVKM. CDR3 sequence (DNA): TGTGCCAGCAGTTTATCTCTCACAGGGCACACCTATGGCTACACCTTC. The encoded protein is CASSLSLTGHTYGYTF.

This clonotype was observed a few times. As DNA, the CDR3 is TGTGCCAGCAGCCGAGGACAGGGACGTTATAATTCACCCCTCCACTTT. It codes for CASSRGQGRYNSPLHF. The V gene is TRBV5-5, the J gene TRBJ1-6; TRBD1 aligns across 8 bases. The CDR3 has 16 amino acids. Per the germline V gene, CDR1 is SGHKS and CDR2 is YYEKEE (reference sequence). V trimming: 4 bases; J trimming: 4 bases; junction bases outside the gene matches: 7.

This clonotype was detected many times. The conserved closing phenylalanine or tryptophan is absent in this CDR3, likely reflecting a read error. It is unclear where the CDR3 begins or ends on the DNA, so no DNA is shown, and the CDR3 is as TCRdb lists it. This chain's CDR3 is CASSLADVSS. The chain employs TRBV5-1 and TRBJ1-6. Germline assignment: CDR1 SGHRS and CDR2 YFSETQ. With termini counted, the CDR3 has 10 amino acids.

This clonotype has more than one count but fewer than ten. The V gene is TRBV10-1, the J gene TRBJ2-3, with TRBD2 matching 7 bases. Germline loops: CDR1 WNHNN, CDR2 SYGVQD (reference sequence). CDR3 length: 16 amino acids. The trim removed 6 bases at V and 0 bases at J, leaving 9 bases unmatched. The CDR3: CASRAERGTSTDTQYF. The CDR3, as DNA: TGCGCCAGCAGAGCCGAGCGGGGAACTAGCACAGATACGCAGTATTTT.

The chain recombines TRBV30 with TRBJ2-2, with 11 nucleotides matching TRBD1. In germline, CDR1 is GTSNPN, CDR2 SVGIG (reference sequence). With 2 bases clipped from V and 7 bases from J, the junction kept 18 bases outside the gene matches. CDR3 size: 19 residues. This chain's CDR3 is CAWSNPGGWTGGKFGELFF. The CDR3 DNA follows: TGTGCCTGGAGTAATCCGGGCGGGTGGACAGGGGGCAAATTCGGGGAGCTGTTTTTT. The complete variable domain, with remaining parts taken from reference TRBV30 and TRBJ2-2, reads SQTIHQWPATLVQPVGSPLSLECTVEGTSNPNLYWYRQAAGRGLQLLFYSVGIGQISSEVPQNLSASRPQDRQFILSSKKLLLSDSGFYLCAWSNPGGWTGGKFGELFFGEGSRLTVL.

Ten or more counts support this clonotype. V gene TRBV30 combines with J gene TRBJ1-1, with D maybe TRBD1 (5 bases). Trimming left V 4 bases short and J 4 bases short, with 16 bases between. This CDR3 has 14 amino acids. Germline values: CDR1 GTSNPN, CDR2 SVGIG (reference sequence). The CDR3 nucleotides are TGTGCCTGGAATGTTGGCCCGGGGGGCACTGAAGCTTTCTTT. Translated: CAWNVGPGGTEAFF.

This clonotype was observed many times. Written as DNA, the CDR3 is TGTGCCAGCAGCCCGGATGTTGGGACCCAGTACTTC. This codes for CASSPDVGTQYF. The chain links TRBV11-2 to TRBJ2-5; D is unclear. Germline CDR1 reads SGHAT; CDR2 reads FQNNGV. V was shortened by 5 bases and J by 7 bases, with 11 bases between the two germline ends. This CDR3 region has 12 residues.

This clonotype was found many times. The rearrangement uses TRBV2 and TRBJ1-2; 7 nucleotides match TRBD1. With V trimmed by 6 bases and J by 6 bases, 7 bases remained unmatched. Germline V gene data show CDR1 as SNHLY and CDR2 as FYNNEI. The CDR3 is 13 amino acids. CDR3 DNA sequence: TGTGCCAGCAGAACGGACAGGTGGGATGGCTACACCTTC. Residues: CASRTDRWDGYTF.

The table lists this clonotype with a few counts. V and J are TRBV4-1 and TRBJ2-1, with D perhaps matching TRBD2 (5 bases). CDR3 length: 13 amino acids. Per the germline V gene, CDR1 is MGHRA and CDR2 is YSYEKL. The ends were cut back, 0 bases at V and 12 bases at J, with 12 bases in the middle. CDR3 DNA: TGCGCCAGCAGCCAAGATGTTGGGAGATCGCAGTTCTTC. Amino acids: CASSQDVGRSQFF.

This clonotype was detected only a few times. The chain is built from TRBV10-3 and TRBJ1-1; a possible D gene is TRBD1 (6 bases). The germline V gene encodes CDR1 ENHRY and CDR2 SYGVKD. The CDR3 is made up of 14 amino acids. V gave up 8 bases and J gave up 3 bases, with 16 bases separating them. The CDR3, as DNA: TGTGCCATCTCGAGGGGGACCCGGGACACTGAAGCTTTCTTT. Its protein is CAISRGTRDTEAFF.

CDR3 sequence reads: CASISHLDSGDTQYF. In nucleotides, the CDR3 is TGTGCCAGCATCTCGCACCTCGATAGTGGAGATACGCAGTATTTT. The rearrangement joins TRBV4-2 to TRBJ2-3; the D is unclear. Germline V CDR1 and CDR2: LGHNA, YNFKEQ. The CDR3 is 15 amino acids. The V gene lost 7 bases and the J gene lost 5 bases, with 19 bases spanning the gap.

The sample holds many counts of this clonotype. The V and J genes are TRBV3-1 and TRBJ2-2; TRBD2 is a possible D gene (6 bases). Germline CDR1 is LGHDT and CDR2 is YNNKEL (reference sequence). There are 16 residues in the CDR3. Trimming removed 0 bases at V and 3 bases at J, with 11 bases between. DNA of the CDR3: TGTGCCAGCAGCCAAGATTACACTAGCCACACCGGGGAGCTGTTTTTT. Residues: CASSQDYTSHTGELFF.

This clonotype has only a few counts. The V call is TRBV27, the J call TRBJ1-5; TRBD1 matches 10 bases. Germline lookup yields CDR1 MNHEY and CDR2 SMNVEV (reference sequence). This CDR3 region has 15 residues. J gave up 4 bases and V 5 bases, and 5 bases lay outside the gene matches. CDR3 in amino acids: CASSKGQGTNQPQHF. The CDR3 region has the DNA TGTGCCAGCAGTAAGGGACAGGGGACGAATCAGCCCCAGCATTTT.

V is TRBV5-1 and J is TRBJ2-2, with TRBD2 matching 11 bases. J gave up 4 bases and V 2 bases, and 4 bases lay outside the gene matches. CDR3 size: 16 residues. Looked up from germline, CDR1 is SGHRS and CDR2 is YFSETQ. CDR3 sequence (DNA): TGCGCCAGCAGCTTACTAGCGGGGGAAGGCACCGGGGAGCTGTTTTTT. This sequence encodes CASSLLAGEGTGELFF.

This clonotype was recorded at least ten times. The chain combines TRBV7-2 with TRBJ2-1; D possibly uses TRBD1 or TRBD2 (5 bases each). The V gene's germline CDR1 is SGHTA and CDR2 FQGNSA. With 5 bases removed from V and 2 bases from J, the gap between germline ends came to 13 bases. This CDR3 is built from 15 residues. CDR3 loop: CASSLRPGPYNEQFF. The CDR3 nucleotides read TGTGCCAGCAGCCTAAGACCGGGGCCCTACAATGAGCAGTTCTTC.